This paragraph reports one T cell receptor (beta chain). The antigen remains undetermined. Sorted out of PBMCs were CD4+ T cells and CD8+ T cells. Trimming at V came to 0 bases and at J to 7 bases, leaving 6 bases not matched to a gene. Germline V gene sequence: CDR1 SGHRS, CDR2 YFSETQ. The CDR3 totals 15 residues. These data are taken from a study of CD8+ T cells in alopecia areata. Study background: Treated individuals took tofacitinib by mouth, 5 to 10 mg twice daily. Findings of the study overall: Higher clonality was seen in lesional scalp than in normal scalp, especially in alopecia totalis/universalis. Sequencing of scalp tissue also captures the resident alphabeta T cells of normal skin.

In each case, RNA was isolated and then reverse transcribed into cDNA as the sequencing template. Profiling relied on immunoSEQ multiplex PCR, and the TCRdb table lists in-frame clones only, not all of them. The table records 150,000 to 200,000 clones, approximately 56% of them present only once. The sequenced sample was CD4+ T cells sorted from blood, obtained at week 0. This clonotype originated in a human donor with alopecia areata. The chain joins TRBV5-1 to TRBJ1-1; 10 bases align to TRBD1. The CDR3 region is CASSLGDRGRDEAFF. CDR3 bases: TGCGCCAGCAGCTTGGGGGACAGGGGAAGGGATGAAGCTTTCTTT. The entire variable domain, with the rest obtained from reference TRBV5-1 and TRBJ1-1, is as follows: KAGVTQTPRYLIKTRGQQVTLSCSPISGHRSVSWYQQTPGQGLQFLFEYFSETQRNKGNFPGRFSGRQFSNSRSEMNVSTLELGDSALYLCASSLGDRGRDEAFFGQGTRLTVV.